This passage covers 10 T cell receptor beta chains from one sample sequenced in a study of blood T cell repertoires in COVID-19. The table came from immunoSEQ multiplex PCR; TCRdb's copy has only in-frame clones and leaves some out. The table shows about 55,000 clones, with around 84% occurring only once. Sequenced material: peripheral blood. Receptors originate from a man in his 70s with acute or convalescent COVID-19.

This chain connects TRBV6-6 to TRBJ1-2; TRBD1 matches 10 bases. CDR1 and CDR2 from the germline V gene are MNHNY and SVGAGI (reference sequence). CDR3 length: 15 amino acids. V lost 6 bases and J lost 5; bases outside the gene matches: 9. This CDR3 reads CASRPPGQGVYGYTF. CDR3 nucleotides: TGTGCCAGCAGACCGCCCGGACAGGGGGTATATGGCTACACCTTC.

This rearrangement joins TRBV2 to TRBJ1-5, with D unresolved. The CDR3 sequence is 13 residues long. Germline assignment: CDR1 SNHLY and CDR2 FYNNEI. Between the trimmed V and J ends, which lost 8 bases and 0 bases, there was a span of 8 bases. CDR3 protein: CASEANSNQPQHF. The CDR3 DNA reads TGTGCCAGCGAAGCCAATAGCAATCAGCCCCAGCATTTT.

This rearrangement joins TRBV5-1 to TRBJ2-6; D may be TRBD1 (5 bases). From germline, CDR1 is SGHRS and CDR2 YFSETQ. With 3 bases removed from V and 0 bases from J, the gap between germline ends came to 7 bases. The CDR3 spans 15 residues. This CDR3 is CASSSDSSGANVLTF. The CDR3, as DNA: TGCGCCAGCAGCTCCGACAGCTCTGGGGCCAACGTCCTGACTTTC.

The chain links TRBV6-6 to TRBJ1-2, with TRBD1 as a possible D gene (5 bases). Germline loops: CDR1 MNHNY, CDR2 SVGAGI (reference sequence). The CDR3 sequence is 16 residues long. Trimming left V 7 bases short and J 3 bases short, with 21 bases between. The CDR3 bases are TGTGCCAGCACCTCTCAAAAGCGCCCGGGGGACTATGGCTACACCTTC. Its protein is CASTSQKRPGDYGYTF.

The gene calls are TRBV30 and TRBJ1-1; 8 nucleotides match TRBD1. Trimming removed 5 bases from V and 7 bases from J; junction bases left unmatched: 6. Germline CDR1 GTSNPN, CDR2 SVGIG (reference sequence). The CDR3 runs to 12 residues. The CDR3 loop reads CAWDRGRGEAFF. CDR3 coding DNA: TGTGCCTGGGACAGGGGAAGGGGTGAAGCTTTCTTT.

This chain links TRBV24-1 with TRBJ1-1; 7 bases line up with TRBD1. V lost 10 bases to trimming and J lost 1 base; unmatched junction nucleotides: 5. Germline V gene sequence: CDR1 KGHDR, CDR2 SFDVKD. This CDR3 has 13 residues. The DNA of the CDR3 is TGTGCCACGGTGGGACAGCCGAACACTGAAGCTTTCTTT. Translation: CATVGQPNTEAFF.

This chain uses TRBV11-2 with TRBJ2-1; a possible D gene is TRBD2 (5 bases). The V gene's germline CDR1 is SGHAT and CDR2 FQNNGV. With 2 bases removed from V and 11 bases from J, the gap between germline ends came to 7 bases. CDR3 size: 11 residues. This chain's CDR3 is CASSLTGKQFF. The CDR3 DNA reads as TGTGCCAGCAGCTTAACGGGGAAGCAGTTCTTC.

The chain couples TRBV6-6 to TRBJ1-6; D is unresolved. Between the trimmed V and J ends, which lost 6 bases and 7 bases, there was a span of 10 bases. CDR1 and CDR2 from the germline V gene are MNHNY and SVGAGI (reference sequence). This CDR3 contains 13 residues. This CDR3 reads CASSPGMNSPLHF. The CDR3 DNA reads as TGTGCCAGCAGCCCCGGGATGAATTCACCCCTCCACTTT.

The genes are TRBV27 and TRBJ2-1; D is possibly TRBD1 (5 bases). Germline V gene sequence: CDR1 MNHEY, CDR2 SMNVEV (reference sequence). This CDR3 comprises 15 residues. Trimming left V 4 bases short and J 4 bases short, with 14 bases between. The CDR3 sequence: CASSSARANYNEQFF. In nucleotides, the CDR3 is TGTGCCAGCAGTTCTGCCAGGGCTAATTACAATGAGCAGTTCTTC.

Sample share makes this clone hyperexpanded. The CDR3 loop reads CASRKLEGGLSGELFF. CDR3 coding DNA: TGCGCCAGCAGGAAGTTGGAGGGAGGGTTGTCCGGGGAGCTGTTTTTT. The chain couples TRBV4-1 to TRBJ2-2, with TRBD2 matching 7 bases. From germline, CDR1 is MGHRA and CDR2 YSYEKL. CDR3 length: 16 amino acids. Trimming took 6 bases from V and 6 from J; bases not matched to a gene: 13.